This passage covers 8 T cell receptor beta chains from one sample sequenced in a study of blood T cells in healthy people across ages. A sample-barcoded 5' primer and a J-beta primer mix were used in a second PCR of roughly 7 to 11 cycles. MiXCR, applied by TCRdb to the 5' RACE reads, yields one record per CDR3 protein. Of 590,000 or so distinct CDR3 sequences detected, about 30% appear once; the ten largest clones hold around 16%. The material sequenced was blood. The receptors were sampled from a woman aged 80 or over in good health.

CDR3 nucleotides: TGTGCCAGCAAAAAGGTTCTGAACACTGAAGCTTTCTTT. Protein product: CASKKVLNTEAFF. This rearrangement joins TRBV6-1 to TRBJ1-1; no definite D call. This CDR3 spans 13 amino acids. V was shortened by 7 bases and J by 0 bases, with 9 bases between the two germline ends. The V gene's germline CDR1 is MNHNS and CDR2 SASEGT.

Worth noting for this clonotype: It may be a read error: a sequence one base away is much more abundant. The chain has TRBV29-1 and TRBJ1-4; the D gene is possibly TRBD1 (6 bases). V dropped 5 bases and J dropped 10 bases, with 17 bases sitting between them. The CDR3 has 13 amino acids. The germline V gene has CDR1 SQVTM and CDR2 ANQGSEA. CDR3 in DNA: TGCAGCGTTTGCCGACAGGATGATGGAAAACTGTTTTTT. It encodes CSVCRQDDGKLFF.

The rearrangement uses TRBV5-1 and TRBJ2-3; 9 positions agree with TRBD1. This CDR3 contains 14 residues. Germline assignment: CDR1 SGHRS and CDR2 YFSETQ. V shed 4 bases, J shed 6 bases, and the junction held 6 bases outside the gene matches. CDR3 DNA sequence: TGCGCCAGCAGCCCGGACAGGGGAGGGGATACGCAGTATTTT. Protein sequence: CASSPDRGGDTQYF.

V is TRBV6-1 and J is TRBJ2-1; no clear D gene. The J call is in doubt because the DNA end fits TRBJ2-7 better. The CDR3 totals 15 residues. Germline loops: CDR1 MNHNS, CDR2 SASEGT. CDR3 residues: CASSEERRRPYEQYF. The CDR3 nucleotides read TGTGCCAGCAGTGAAGAGAGGCGGCGTCCCTACGAGCAGTACTTC.

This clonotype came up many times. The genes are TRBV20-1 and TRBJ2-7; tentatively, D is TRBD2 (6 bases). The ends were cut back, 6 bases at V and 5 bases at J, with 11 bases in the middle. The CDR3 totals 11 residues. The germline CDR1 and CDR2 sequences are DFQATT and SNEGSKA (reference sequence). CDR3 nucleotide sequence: TGCAGTGCCACGACTAGTAACGAGCAGTACTTC. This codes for CSATTSNEQYF.

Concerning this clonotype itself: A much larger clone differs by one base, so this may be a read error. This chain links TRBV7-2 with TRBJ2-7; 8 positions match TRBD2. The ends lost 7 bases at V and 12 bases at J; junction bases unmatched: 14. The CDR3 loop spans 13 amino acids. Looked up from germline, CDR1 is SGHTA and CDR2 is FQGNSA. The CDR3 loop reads CASTPRAREDRYF. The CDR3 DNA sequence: TGTGCCAGCACACCTCGTGCGCGGGAGGATCGGTACTTC. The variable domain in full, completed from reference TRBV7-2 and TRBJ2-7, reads GAGVSQSPSNKVTEKGKDVELRCDPISGHTALYWYRQSLGQGLEFLIYFQGNSAPDKSGLPSDRFSAERTGGSVSTLTIQRTQQEDSAVYLCASTPRAREDRYFGPGTRLTVT.

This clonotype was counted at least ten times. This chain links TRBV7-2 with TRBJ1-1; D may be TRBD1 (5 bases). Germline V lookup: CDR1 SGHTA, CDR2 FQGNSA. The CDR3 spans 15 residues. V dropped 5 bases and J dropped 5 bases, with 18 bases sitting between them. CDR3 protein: CASSPDQGLWTEAFF. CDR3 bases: TGTGCCAGCAGCCCCGACCAGGGATTGTGGACTGAAGCTTTCTTT.

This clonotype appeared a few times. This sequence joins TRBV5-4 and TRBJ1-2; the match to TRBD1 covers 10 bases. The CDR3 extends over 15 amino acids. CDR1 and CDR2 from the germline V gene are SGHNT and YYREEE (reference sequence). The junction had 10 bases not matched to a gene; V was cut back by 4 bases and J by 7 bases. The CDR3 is CASSVDRGQSGGYTF. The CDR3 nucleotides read TGTGCCAGCAGCGTTGACAGGGGGCAGTCGGGTGGCTACACCTTC.